This TCR beta chain derives from a study of T cells in Graves' hyperthyroidism and ophthalmopathy. Amplification yielded TCR beta CDR3 regions, with RNA transcripts as the source. The TCR CDR3 first-round RT-PCR relied on the HTBI primer set. TCRdb redid the calling of the multiplex PCR reads with MiXCR, one entry per CDR3 protein. The sample has about 400,000 distinct CDR3 sequences, roughly 15% seen once. This clonotype was counted once. This clone may be a read error of a much larger clone one base away. Sequenced: blood. The sequence derives from a woman in her sixties with Graves' ophthalmopathy.

CDR3 protein: CAWSVQRLAEGYEQYF. The CDR3, as DNA: TGTGCCTGGAGTGTACAACGACTTGCGGAGGGCTACGAGCAGTACTTC. The chain uses TRBV30 and TRBJ2-7, with D tentatively TRBD2 (6 bases). Germline CDR1 is GTSNPN and CDR2 is SVGIG (reference sequence). Trimming shortened V by 0 bases and J by 3 bases, and 18 bases separated the two germline ends. This CDR3 has 16 residues.